This T cell receptor beta chain came from a study of pediatric ulcerative colitis. One to two pinch biopsies were taken from the rectum during colonoscopy. Concerning this clone itself: What it recognizes is unknown.

Study-wide results and limits: No controls had the two rectal clonotypes shared by ulcerative colitis patients. Compared with controls, ulcerative colitis showed greater blood-rectum clone sharing. Repertoires came from total lymphocyte DNA, so rare subsets like regulatory T cells may be missed.

This was a survey-level run. Assay used: immunoSEQ multiplex PCR; TCRdb lists only in-frame clones, some missing. The data hold about 22,000 clones, with about three quarters observed a single time. The receptor was derived from a boy between 10 and 17 years old with severe ulcerative colitis. The sequenced material came from gut tissue.

The CDR3 is CASSLEGALYGYTF. The CDR3 coding sequence is TGCGCCAGCAGCTTGGAGGGGGCTCTCTATGGCTACACCTTC. The chain combines TRBV5-1 with TRBJ1-2; 7 positions agree with TRBD1. Unmatched junction bases numbered 3, after V lost 0 bases and J lost 4 bases. The CDR3 sequence is 14 residues long. CDR1 and CDR2 from the germline V gene are SGHRS and YFSETQ.